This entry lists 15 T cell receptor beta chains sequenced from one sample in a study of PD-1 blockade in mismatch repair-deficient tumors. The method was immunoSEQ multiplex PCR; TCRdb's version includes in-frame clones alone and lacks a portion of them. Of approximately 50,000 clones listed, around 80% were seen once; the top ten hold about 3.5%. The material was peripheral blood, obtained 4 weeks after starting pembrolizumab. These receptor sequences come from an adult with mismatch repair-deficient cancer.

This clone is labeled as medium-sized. CDR3 residues: CASSDGQGNNEQFF. The CDR3 nucleotides read TGTGCCAGCAGTGACGGTCAGGGGAACAATGAGCAGTTCTTC. The J gene is TRBJ2-1, the V gene TRBV6-4; a weak D match, TRBD1 (6 bases). With 2 bases removed from V and 5 bases from J, the gap between germline ends came to 10 bases. Per germline, CDR1 MRHNA and CDR2 SNTAGT. CDR3 length: 14 residues.

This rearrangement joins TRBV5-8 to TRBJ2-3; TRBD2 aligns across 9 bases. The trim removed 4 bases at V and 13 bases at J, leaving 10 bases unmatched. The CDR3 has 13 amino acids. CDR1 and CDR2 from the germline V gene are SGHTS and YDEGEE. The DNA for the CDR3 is TGTGCCAGCAGCGCCGGGACTAGCTTCTTCGAGTATTTT. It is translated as CASSAGTSFFEYF.

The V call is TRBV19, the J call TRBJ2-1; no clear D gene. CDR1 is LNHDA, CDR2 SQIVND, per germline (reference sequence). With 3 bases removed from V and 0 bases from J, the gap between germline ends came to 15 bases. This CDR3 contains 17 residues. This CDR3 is CASSMIRGGSSYNEQFF. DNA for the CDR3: TGTGCCAGTAGTATGATCAGAGGCGGCAGCTCCTACAATGAGCAGTTCTTC.

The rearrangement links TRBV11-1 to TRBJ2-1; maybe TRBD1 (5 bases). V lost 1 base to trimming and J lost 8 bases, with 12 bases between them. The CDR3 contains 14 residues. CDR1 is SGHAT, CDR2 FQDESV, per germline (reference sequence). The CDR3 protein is CASSLGQGRDEQFF. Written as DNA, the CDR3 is TGTGCCAGCAGCTTAGGGCAGGGTAGGGATGAGCAGTTCTTC.

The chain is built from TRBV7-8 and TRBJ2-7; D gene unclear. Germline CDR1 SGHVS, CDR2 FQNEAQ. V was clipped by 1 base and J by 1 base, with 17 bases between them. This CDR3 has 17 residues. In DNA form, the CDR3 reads TGTGCCAGCAGCTTAGTTCTCTTTGCCAGCAGATCCTACGAGCAGTACTTC. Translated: CASSLVLFASRSYEQYF.

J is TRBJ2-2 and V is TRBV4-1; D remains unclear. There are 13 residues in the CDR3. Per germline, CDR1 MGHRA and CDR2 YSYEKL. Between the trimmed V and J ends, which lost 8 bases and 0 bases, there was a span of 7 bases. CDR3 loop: CASLGANTGELFF. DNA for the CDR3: TGCGCCAGCTTAGGCGCGAACACCGGGGAGCTGTTTTTT.

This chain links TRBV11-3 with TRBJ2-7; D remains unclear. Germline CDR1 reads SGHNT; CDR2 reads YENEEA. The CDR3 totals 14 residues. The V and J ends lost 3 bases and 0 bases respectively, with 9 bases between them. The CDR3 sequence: CASSLLSVSYEQYF. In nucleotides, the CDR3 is TGTGCCAGCAGCTTGCTTTCGGTCTCCTACGAGCAGTACTTC. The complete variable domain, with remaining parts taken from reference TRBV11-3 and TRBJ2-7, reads EAGVVQSPRYKIIEKKQPVAFWCNPISGHNTLYWYLQNLGQGPELLIRYENEEAVDDSQLPKDRFSAERLKGVDSTLKIQPAELGDSAVYLCASSLLSVSYEQYFGPGTRLTVT.

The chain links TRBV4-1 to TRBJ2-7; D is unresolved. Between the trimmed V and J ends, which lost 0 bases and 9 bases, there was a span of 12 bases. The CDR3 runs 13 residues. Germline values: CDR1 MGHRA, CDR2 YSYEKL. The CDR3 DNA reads TGCGCCAGCAGCCAAGAACTCAAGACCGTGCAGTACTTC. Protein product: CASSQELKTVQYF.

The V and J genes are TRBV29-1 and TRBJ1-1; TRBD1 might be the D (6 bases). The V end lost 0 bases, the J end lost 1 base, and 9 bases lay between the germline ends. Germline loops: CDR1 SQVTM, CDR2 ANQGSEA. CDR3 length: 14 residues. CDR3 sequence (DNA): TGCAGCGTTGAAGAGGTAGGGGGGAACACTGAAGCTTTCTTT. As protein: CSVEEVGGNTEAFF.

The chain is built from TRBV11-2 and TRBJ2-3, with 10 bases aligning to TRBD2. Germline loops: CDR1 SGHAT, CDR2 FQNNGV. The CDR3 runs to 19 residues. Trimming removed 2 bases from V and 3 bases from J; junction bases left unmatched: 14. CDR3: CASSLRGARASGRTDTQYF. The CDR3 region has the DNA TGTGCCAGCAGCTTAAGGGGAGCTAGGGCTAGCGGGAGAACAGATACGCAGTATTTT.

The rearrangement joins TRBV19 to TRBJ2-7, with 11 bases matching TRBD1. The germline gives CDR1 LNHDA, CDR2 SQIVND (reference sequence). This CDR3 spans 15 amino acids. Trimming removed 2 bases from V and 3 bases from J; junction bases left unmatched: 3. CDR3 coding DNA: TGTGCCAGTAGTATAAAGGGACAGGGGGGCTACGAGCAGTACTTC. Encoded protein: CASSIKGQGGYEQYF. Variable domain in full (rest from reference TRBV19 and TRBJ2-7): DGGITQSPKYLFRKEGQNVTLSCEQNLNHDAMYWYRQDPGQGLRLIYYSQIVNDFQKGDIAEGYSVSREKKESFPLTVTSAQKNPTAFYLCASSIKGQGGYEQYFGPGTRLTVT.

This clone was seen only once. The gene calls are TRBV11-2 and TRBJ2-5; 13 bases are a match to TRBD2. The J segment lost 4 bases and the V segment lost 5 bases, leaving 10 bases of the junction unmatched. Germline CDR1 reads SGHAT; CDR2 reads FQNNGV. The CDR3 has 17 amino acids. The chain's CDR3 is CASSPPGTSGVGETQYF. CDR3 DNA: TGTGCCAGCAGCCCCCCCGGGACTAGCGGGGTTGGAGAGACCCAGTACTTC.

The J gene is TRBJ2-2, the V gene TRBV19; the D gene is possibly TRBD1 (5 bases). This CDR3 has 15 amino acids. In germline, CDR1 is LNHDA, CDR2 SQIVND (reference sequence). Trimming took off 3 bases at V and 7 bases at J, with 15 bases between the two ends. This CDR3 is CASSMWGPRDGELFF. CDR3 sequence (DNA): TGTGCCAGTAGTATGTGGGGCCCCAGGGACGGGGAGCTGTTTTTT.

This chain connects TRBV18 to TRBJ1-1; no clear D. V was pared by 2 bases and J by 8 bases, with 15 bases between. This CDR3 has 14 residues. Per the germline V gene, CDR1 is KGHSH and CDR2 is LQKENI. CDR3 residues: CASSPSGTGYEAFF. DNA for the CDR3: TGTGCCAGCTCACCATCTGGCACGGGGTACGAAGCTTTCTTT.

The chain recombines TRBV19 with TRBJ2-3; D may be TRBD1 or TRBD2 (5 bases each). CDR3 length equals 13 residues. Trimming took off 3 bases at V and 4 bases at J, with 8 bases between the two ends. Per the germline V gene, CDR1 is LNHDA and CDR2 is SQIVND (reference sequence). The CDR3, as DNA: TGTGCCAGTAGTATGGGGCGGGCAGATACGCAGTATTTT. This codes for CASSMGRADTQYF. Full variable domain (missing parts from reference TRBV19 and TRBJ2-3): DGGITQSPKYLFRKEGQNVTLSCEQNLNHDAMYWYRQDPGQGLRLIYYSQIVNDFQKGDIAEGYSVSREKKESFPLTVTSAQKNPTAFYLCASSMGRADTQYFGPGTRLTVL.